Below are 11 T cell receptor beta chains sequenced from a single sample in a study of naive and memory T cell subsets. Study-wide results and limits: A few larger clonotypes appeared in naive repertoires, especially CD8, possibly memory cells re-expressing CD45RA.

The beta constant-region primer was an equimolar mix of two oligonucleotides covering TRBC1 and TRBC2. Nested alpha and beta constant-region primers with the SP2 primer drove four PCR rounds on ligated cDNA. One entry per CDR3 protein results from TCRdb running MiXCR on the UMI-ligation and nested PCR reads. This table has roughly 100,000 distinct CDR3 sequences, more than 12% appearing once. These TCRs' antigens remain unknown. The sample comprised naive CD8+ T cells from blood. The receptors come from a human donor in good health.

The chain uses TRBV25-1 and TRBJ2-7, with D possibly TRBD2 on 6 matching bases. The CDR3 contains 11 residues. With 6 bases removed from V and 4 bases from J, the gap between germline ends came to 7 bases. Germline loops: CDR1 MGHDK, CDR2 SYGVNS. In DNA, the CDR3 is TGTGCCAGCAGGGGGGGATACGAGCAGTACTTC. It codes for CASRGGYEQYF.

In its sample, this clonotype was seen many times. The chain links TRBV27 to TRBJ2-7; 11 nucleotides align to TRBD2. The V and J ends lost 3 bases and 3 bases, in that order; junction bases with no gene match: 7. This CDR3 region has 16 residues. Germline V gene lookup returns CDR1 MNHEY and CDR2 SMNVEV (reference sequence). The CDR3 is CASSFSGRASSYEQYF. CDR3 in DNA: TGTGCCAGCAGTTTTAGCGGGAGGGCCTCCAGCTACGAGCAGTACTTC.

This clonotype was recorded once. The chain couples TRBV9 to TRBJ1-2, with TRBD1 matching 9 bases. V was pared by 2 bases and J by 1 base, with 6 bases of the junction left unmatched. The CDR3 spans 16 residues. CDR1 is SGDLS and CDR2 is YYNGEE in the germline V gene. This CDR3 is CASSVAGTGINYGYTF. CDR3 coding DNA: TGTGCCAGCAGCGTGGCCGGGACAGGGATTAACTATGGCTACACCTTC.

The chain uses TRBV6-1 and TRBJ2-7, with D maybe TRBD2 (5 bases). Trimming cost V 6 bases and J 3 bases, with 12 bases left between them. This CDR3 contains 13 residues. Per the germline V gene, CDR1 is MNHNS and CDR2 is SASEGT. CDR3 nucleotides: TGTGCCAGCAGGGAAAGCGGCTTCTACGAGCAGTACTTC. This encodes CASRESGFYEQYF.

The J gene is TRBJ1-1, the V gene TRBV12-3 or TRBV12-4, with TRBD1 matching 10 bases. This CDR3 has 15 residues. Trimming at V came to 4 bases and at J to 7 bases, leaving 9 bases not matched to a gene. The DNA for the CDR3 is TGTGCCAGCAGTTACCCGGGACAGGGGAGGGTTGAAGCTTTCTTT. Translating gives CASSYPGQGRVEAFF.

This clonotype was picked up many times. The CDR3 coding sequence is TGCAGCGTTGTTGAGGGGTATCTCGAGCAGTACTTC. This codes for CSVVEGYLEQYF. The chain combines TRBV29-1 with TRBJ2-7; D is possibly TRBD1 or TRBD2 (5 bases each). This CDR3 contains 12 residues. With 4 bases removed from V and 6 bases from J, the gap between germline ends came to 13 bases. Germline V gene lookup returns CDR1 SQVTM and CDR2 ANQGSEA.

This clonotype appeared a few times. The chain is built from TRBV29-1 and TRBJ2-7; possibly TRBD2 for D (5 bases). This CDR3 spans 10 amino acids. The V and J ends lost 6 bases and 4 bases respectively, with 7 bases between them. CDR1 and CDR2 (germline): SQVTM, ANQGSEA. The CDR3 loop reads CSVDSYEQYF. The CDR3, as DNA: TGCAGCGTGGACTCATACGAGCAGTACTTC.

This clonotype was seen more than once but under ten times. The V call is TRBV27, the J call TRBJ1-2; TRBD1 is a possible D gene (5 bases). Germline V gene data show CDR1 as MNHEY and CDR2 as SMNVEV (reference sequence). This CDR3 comprises 14 residues. The V end lost 6 bases, the J end lost 9 bases, and 20 bases lay between the germline ends. The CDR3 region has the DNA TGTGCCAGCAGCCCCCTTCTGACAGCGGGAAGCTACACCTTC. This translates into CASSPLLTAGSYTF.

This clonotype was picked up a small number of times. This chain connects TRBV7-9 to TRBJ1-1, with no clear D. The length of the CDR3 is 11 residues. Trimming removed 3 bases at V and 6 bases at J, with 5 bases between. Germline CDR1 and CDR2: SEHNR and FQNEAQ (reference sequence). The CDR3 sequence: CASSFLAEAFF. The CDR3 DNA reads TGTGCCAGCAGCTTTTTGGCTGAAGCTTTCTTT.

The chain couples TRBV15 to TRBJ2-1; 7 positions match TRBD1. The trim removed 7 bases at V and 0 bases at J, leaving 0 bases unmatched. CDR1 LNHNV and CDR2 YYDKDF come from the germline V gene (reference sequence). The CDR3 is made up of 13 amino acids. In DNA, the CDR3 is TGTGCCACCACAGGGGGCTCCTACAATGAGCAGTTCTTC. Its protein is CATTGGSYNEQFF.

This clonotype was seen only a few times. This chain links TRBV6-6 with TRBJ2-7; 7 nucleotides match TRBD1. The CDR3 runs to 14 residues. The germline V gene has CDR1 MNHNY and CDR2 SVGAGI (reference sequence). V was pared by 0 bases and J by 3 bases, with 2 bases of the junction left unmatched. DNA for the CDR3: TGTGCCAGCAGTTACTCGGCAGGGGGCTACGAGCAGTACTTC. It specifies CASSYSAGGYEQYF.